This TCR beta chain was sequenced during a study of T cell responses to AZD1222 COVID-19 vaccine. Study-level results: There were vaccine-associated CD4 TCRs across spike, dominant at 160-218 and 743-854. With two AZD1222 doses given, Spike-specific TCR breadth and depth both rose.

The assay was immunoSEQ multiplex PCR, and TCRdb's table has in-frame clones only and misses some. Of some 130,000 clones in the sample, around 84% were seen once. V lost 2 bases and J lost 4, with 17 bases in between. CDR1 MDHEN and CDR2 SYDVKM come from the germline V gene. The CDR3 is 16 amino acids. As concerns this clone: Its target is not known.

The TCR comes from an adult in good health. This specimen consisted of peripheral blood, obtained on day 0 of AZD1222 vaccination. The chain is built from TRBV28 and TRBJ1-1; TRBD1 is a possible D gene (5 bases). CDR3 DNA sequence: TGTGCCAGCAGTTTACCCACTGGACACCTCGCCACTGAAGCTTTCTTT. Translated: CASSLPTGHLATEAFF.